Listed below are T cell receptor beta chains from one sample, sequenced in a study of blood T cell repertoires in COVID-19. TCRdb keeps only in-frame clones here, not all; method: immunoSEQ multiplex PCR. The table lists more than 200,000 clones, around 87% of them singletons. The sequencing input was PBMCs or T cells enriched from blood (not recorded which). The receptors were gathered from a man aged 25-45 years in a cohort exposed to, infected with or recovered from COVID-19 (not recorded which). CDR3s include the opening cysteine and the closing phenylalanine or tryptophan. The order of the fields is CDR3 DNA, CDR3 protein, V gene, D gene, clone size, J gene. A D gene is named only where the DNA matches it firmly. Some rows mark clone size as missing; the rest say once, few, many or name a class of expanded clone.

cdr3_nt: TGTGCCAGCAGTTACTCGACAGGGATACATCAGCCCCAGCATTTT
cdr3_aa: CASSYSTGIHQPQHF
v_call: TRBV6-5
d_call: TRBD1
clone_size: -
j_call: TRBJ1-5

cdr3_nt: TGTGCCAGCAGACTAGTCTCTGGGGCCAACGTCCTGACTTTC
cdr3_aa: CASRLVSGANVLTF
v_call: TRBV2
d_call: -
clone_size: -
j_call: TRBJ2-6

cdr3_nt: TGTGCCAGCTCACCAGGCAGCCAAGAGACCCAGTACTTC
cdr3_aa: CASSPGSQETQYF
v_call: TRBV18
d_call: -
clone_size: -
j_call: TRBJ2-5

cdr3_nt: TGTGCCAGCAGCCTGCCGGGACAGCCCTACGAGCAGTACTTC
cdr3_aa: CASSLPGQPYEQYF
v_call: TRBV7-9
d_call: TRBD1
clone_size: -
j_call: TRBJ2-7

cdr3_nt: TGTGCCAGCAGCTTAGCGACAGGCCAAACCTACGAGCAGTACTTC
cdr3_aa: CASSLATGQTYEQYF
v_call: TRBV7-9
d_call: -
clone_size: -
j_call: TRBJ2-7

cdr3_nt: TGTGCCAGCAGTTGGACTAGCGGGGATAATGAGCAGTTCTTC
cdr3_aa: CASSWTSGDNEQFF
v_call: TRBV28
d_call: TRBD2
clone_size: -
j_call: TRBJ2-1

cdr3_nt: TGTGCCAGCAGCCCCCGGCAGGGGGTAGTGGTTGAGCAGTTCTTC
cdr3_aa: CASSPRQGVVVEQFF
v_call: TRBV7-9
d_call: TRBD1
clone_size: -
j_call: TRBJ2-1

cdr3_nt: TGTGCCAGCAGTAGGGAGGGTGGCGGGGCCAACGTCCTGACTTTC
cdr3_aa: CASSREGGGANVLTF
v_call: TRBV6-5
d_call: TRBD2
clone_size: -
j_call: TRBJ2-6

cdr3_nt: TGCGCCAGCAGCCGAGGACAGGGGAACAAGATAGACTATGGCTACACCTTC
cdr3_aa: CASSRGQGNKIDYGYTF
v_call: TRBV5-1
d_call: TRBD1
clone_size: -
j_call: TRBJ1-2

cdr3_nt: TGTGCCAGCAGCTCCGGTGGAACTAATGAAAAACTGTTTTTT
cdr3_aa: CASSSGGTNEKLFF
v_call: TRBV5-4
d_call: -
clone_size: -
j_call: TRBJ1-4

cdr3_nt: TGTGCCAGCAGCTTAATAACGGGAGGAGCGGCCGGGGAGCTGTTTTTT
cdr3_aa: CASSLITGGAAGELFF
v_call: TRBV11-3
d_call: TRBD2
clone_size: -
j_call: TRBJ2-2

cdr3_nt: TGTGCCAGCAGCATCGGTTACGAGCAGTACTTC
cdr3_aa: CASSIGYEQYF
v_call: TRBV7-9
d_call: -
clone_size: -
j_call: TRBJ2-7

cdr3_nt: TGTGCCAGCAGCCAAGTGGGGAGCGCGCGTACGCAGTATTTT
cdr3_aa: CASSQVGSARTQYF
v_call: TRBV3-1/TRBV3-2
d_call: -
clone_size: -
j_call: TRBJ2-3

cdr3_nt: TGTGCCAGCAGTCAGGGTGAGGAGCGGCCCCAGCATTTT
cdr3_aa: CASSQGEERPQHF
v_call: TRBV11-2
d_call: -
clone_size: -
j_call: TRBJ1-5

cdr3_nt: TGTGCCAGCAGCTTAGGGCTAGCCTCCCACGAGCAGTACTTC
cdr3_aa: CASSLGLASHEQYF
v_call: TRBV13
d_call: -
clone_size: -
j_call: TRBJ2-7

cdr3_nt: TGTGCCAGCAGCCTAAACGTTAGGACAGGGAACACTGAAGCTTTCTTT
cdr3_aa: CASSLNVRTGNTEAFF
v_call: TRBV7-8
d_call: TRBD1
clone_size: -
j_call: TRBJ1-1

cdr3_nt: TGTGCCAGCAGCCCCGTCAAAGCGGGAGGGCCGGCCAAAAACATTCAGTACTTC
cdr3_aa: CASSPVKAGGPAKNIQYF
v_call: TRBV27
d_call: TRBD2
clone_size: -
j_call: TRBJ2-4

cdr3_nt: TGTGCCAGCACTAGTACCGGGACAGCAATATCCTCTGGGGCCAACGTCCTGACTTTC
cdr3_aa: CASTSTGTAISSGANVLTF
v_call: TRBV7-2
d_call: TRBD1
clone_size: -
j_call: TRBJ2-6

cdr3_nt: TGTGCCAGCAGCAATAACCCGGGATATCAAATGAACGAGCAGTACTTC
cdr3_aa: CASSNNPGYQMNEQYF
v_call: TRBV27
d_call: -
clone_size: -
j_call: TRBJ2-7

cdr3_nt: TGTGCCACCAGCATCGGGTCTCAGGGCAATGGCTACACCTTC
cdr3_aa: CATSIGSQGNGYTF
v_call: TRBV15
d_call: -
clone_size: -
j_call: TRBJ1-2

cdr3_nt: TGCGCCAGCAGCTCTGGACTAGCGGGAGGGACCCAAGAGACCCAGTACTTC
cdr3_aa: CASSSGLAGGTQETQYF
v_call: TRBV5-1
d_call: TRBD2
clone_size: few
j_call: TRBJ2-5

cdr3_nt: TGTGCCAGCTGGGGTGGGGTAGCGGGAGGTCGCACCGGGGAGCTGTTTTTT
cdr3_aa: CASWGGVAGGRTGELFF
v_call: TRBV27
d_call: TRBD2
clone_size: -
j_call: TRBJ2-2

cdr3_nt: TGTGCCAGCTCACCGGCAGGGCTAACCTATGGCTACACCTTC
cdr3_aa: CASSPAGLTYGYTF
v_call: TRBV18
d_call: -
clone_size: once
j_call: TRBJ1-2

cdr3_nt: TGTGCCAGCAGCGGGGACTCTGGAAACACCATATATTTT
cdr3_aa: CASSGDSGNTIYF
v_call: TRBV6-5
d_call: -
clone_size: once
j_call: TRBJ1-3

cdr3_nt: TGTGCCAGCAGTACTCTCGGACAGGGAGTGAACACTGAAGCTTTCTTT
cdr3_aa: CASSTLGQGVNTEAFF
v_call: TRBV27
d_call: TRBD1
clone_size: -
j_call: TRBJ1-1

cdr3_nt: TGTGCCAGCAGCCTCCTGACGGAGGGTTCGCATTTT
cdr3_aa: CASSLLTEGSHF
v_call: TRBV28
d_call: -
clone_size: -
j_call: TRBJ1-5

cdr3_nt: TGTGCCAGCAGCTTAAACCTCGGGACAGGGGGCCCCTACAATGAGCAGTTCTTC
cdr3_aa: CASSLNLGTGGPYNEQFF
v_call: TRBV7-2
d_call: TRBD1
clone_size: -
j_call: TRBJ2-1

cdr3_nt: TGTGCCAGTAGTATAGATACTAACTACGGCAGGGTGTATGGCTACACCTTC
cdr3_aa: CASSIDTNYGRVYGYTF
v_call: TRBV19
d_call: -
clone_size: -
j_call: TRBJ1-2

cdr3_nt: TGTGCCAGCAGCCCCCCGCGGGACGCAGGGAATGAGCAGTTCTTC
cdr3_aa: CASSPPRDAGNEQFF
v_call: TRBV5-4
d_call: -
clone_size: -
j_call: TRBJ2-1

cdr3_nt: TGTGCCAGCAGCTTGACAGGAGATGGGAACGAGCAGTACTTC
cdr3_aa: CASSLTGDGNEQYF
v_call: TRBV7-9
d_call: -
clone_size: -
j_call: TRBJ2-7

cdr3_nt: TGTGCCAGCAGTCGGGGACAGGCAGTCTATGGCTACACCTTC
cdr3_aa: CASSRGQAVYGYTF
v_call: TRBV3-1/TRBV3-2
d_call: TRBD1
clone_size: -
j_call: TRBJ1-2

cdr3_nt: TGTGCCAGCAGCGTGGGGAGCCAGGGGAATGAGCAGTTCTTC
cdr3_aa: CASSVGSQGNEQFF
v_call: TRBV9
d_call: -
clone_size: few
j_call: TRBJ2-1

cdr3_nt: TGTGCCAGCAGCTTAGCGCTAAACTCCTACGAGCAGTACTTC
cdr3_aa: CASSLALNSYEQYF
v_call: TRBV7-2
d_call: -
clone_size: few
j_call: TRBJ2-7

cdr3_nt: TGTGCCAGCAGCCAGACTAGCGGGATAAAAGAGCAGTTCTTC
cdr3_aa: CASSQTSGIKEQFF
v_call: TRBV7-9
d_call: TRBD2
clone_size: -
j_call: TRBJ2-1

cdr3_nt: TGTGCCTGGAGTGAGCAGGGTGGTGAAAAACTGTTTTTT
cdr3_aa: CAWSEQGGEKLFF
v_call: TRBV30
d_call: -
clone_size: once
j_call: TRBJ1-4

cdr3_nt: TGTGCCAGCAGCTTAAGACAGGGGGCGAATTTTAGCATTCAGTACTTC
cdr3_aa: CASSLRQGANFSIQYF
v_call: TRBV7-9
d_call: TRBD1
clone_size: -
j_call: TRBJ2-4

cdr3_nt: TGTGCCAGCACCCGAGGCCGACTTCTCATGAACACTGAAGCTTTCTTT
cdr3_aa: CASTRGRLLMNTEAFF
v_call: TRBV3-1/TRBV3-2
d_call: -
clone_size: -
j_call: TRBJ1-1

cdr3_nt: TGTGCCACCAGTGAGGGAGGACTAGCGGGGGGATCCGAGCAGTACTTC
cdr3_aa: CATSEGGLAGGSEQYF
v_call: TRBV24-1
d_call: TRBD2
clone_size: -
j_call: TRBJ2-7

cdr3_nt: TGCAGCGTTGCGGGGGGTAGGAATCAGCCCCAGCATTTT
cdr3_aa: CSVAGGRNQPQHF
v_call: TRBV29-1
d_call: -
clone_size: -
j_call: TRBJ1-5

cdr3_nt: TGTGCCAGCAGCTCCCCGGCTAGCGGGAGAAAAGAGACCCAGTACTTC
cdr3_aa: CASSSPASGRKETQYF
v_call: TRBV7-2
d_call: TRBD2
clone_size: -
j_call: TRBJ2-5

cdr3_nt: TGTGCCAGCAGCGTACTGGGGACAGGAGAATTAGATACGCAGTATTTT
cdr3_aa: CASSVLGTGELDTQYF
v_call: TRBV9
d_call: TRBD1
clone_size: -
j_call: TRBJ2-3

cdr3_nt: TGTGCCAGCAGCCGAGGACAGGGGGATGGTCAGCCCCAGCATTTT
cdr3_aa: CASSRGQGDGQPQHF
v_call: TRBV9
d_call: TRBD1
clone_size: -
j_call: TRBJ1-5

cdr3_nt: TGTGCCAGCAGTATCGGGACAAGAACGCCTGGGGCCAACGTCCTGACTTTC
cdr3_aa: CASSIGTRTPGANVLTF
v_call: TRBV28
d_call: -
clone_size: -
j_call: TRBJ2-6

cdr3_nt: TGTGCCAGCAGTTTACCCGACAGAAACACCATATATTTT
cdr3_aa: CASSLPDRNTIYF
v_call: TRBV28
d_call: -
clone_size: -
j_call: TRBJ1-3

cdr3_nt: TGTGCCAGTAGTATCATCGCAGGGGCCTCTGGAAACACCATATATTTT
cdr3_aa: CASSIIAGASGNTIYF
v_call: TRBV19
d_call: -
clone_size: -
j_call: TRBJ1-3

cdr3_nt: TGCAGTGCTAGTGCCATTGAAAAACTGTTTTTT
cdr3_aa: CSASAIEKLFF
v_call: TRBV20-1
d_call: -
clone_size: -
j_call: TRBJ1-4

cdr3_nt: TGTGCCAGCAGCGGGGGACTAGCGGGGACCTACGAGCAGTACTTC
cdr3_aa: CASSGGLAGTYEQYF
v_call: TRBV6-4
d_call: TRBD2
clone_size: -
j_call: TRBJ2-7

cdr3_nt: TGTGCCAGCAGTTTACTAGGTAACCAGCCCCAGCATTTT
cdr3_aa: CASSLLGNQPQHF
v_call: TRBV28
d_call: -
clone_size: -
j_call: TRBJ1-5

cdr3_nt: TGTGCCAGCAGTGATGGGACTAGCGGGCGGGAGCAGTTCTTC
cdr3_aa: CASSDGTSGREQFF
v_call: TRBV27
d_call: TRBD2
clone_size: -
j_call: TRBJ2-1

cdr3_nt: TGTGCCAGTAGTTCCCGGGACAGGTGGGACAATGAGCAGTTCTTC
cdr3_aa: CASSSRDRWDNEQFF
v_call: TRBV19
d_call: TRBD1
clone_size: many
j_call: TRBJ2-1

cdr3_nt: TGTGCCAGCAGAAGACAGGGGGCGGGGGTTCCTAACTATGGCTACACCTTC
cdr3_aa: CASRRQGAGVPNYGYTF
v_call: TRBV5-4
d_call: TRBD1
clone_size: -
j_call: TRBJ1-2

cdr3_nt: TGTGCCAGCAGGGAAAGGACAGGGCGTGCCTCGGAAGCTTTCTTT
cdr3_aa: CASRERTGRASEAFF
v_call: TRBV7-6
d_call: TRBD1
clone_size: -
j_call: TRBJ1-1